This T cell receptor beta chain was observed in a study of T cell responses to AZD1222 COVID-19 vaccine. At the level of the study: Second-dose timings of about 4 or about 12 weeks were pooled.

V was shortened by 3 bases and J by 6 bases, with 8 bases between the two germline ends. This CDR3 is built from 12 residues. The germline CDR1 and CDR2 sequences are SNHLY and FYNNEI. Repertoires were generated with immunoSEQ multiplex PCR, while TCRdb's copy carries only in-frame clones and drops some. This repertoire shows 85,000 or so clones, 90% found once; its top ten account for around 5.8%. Regarding the study as a whole: Seropositivity was recorded at baseline in only six AZD1222 recipients.

There are a few counts of this clone. Its antigen is currently unknown. This rearrangement joins TRBV2 to TRBJ1-1; D might be TRBD1 (6 bases). This receptor was obtained from an adult in good health. This sample comprised peripheral blood, obtained on day 0 of AZD1222 vaccination. The CDR3 is CASSEGHSEAFF. The CDR3 nucleotides read TGTGCCAGCAGTGAGGGACATTCTGAAGCTTTCTTT.